The entry below describes one T cell receptor (beta chain). The antigen remains undetermined. Germline V gene data show CDR1 as MDHEN and CDR2 as SYDVKM. V was cut by 7 bases and J by 8 bases, with 17 bases left in between. The CDR3 loop spans 13 amino acids. No patient had autoimmune disease or received systemic immunosuppression. The study sampled blood at baseline, cycle 4 day 1, and cycle 7 day 1. These data are taken from a study of OX40 agonist ivuxolimab in advanced cancers. Study in general: Three patients had partial responses: one hepatocellular carcinoma, two cutaneous melanoma. Study-wide results and limits: On average, CD8+ T cells had more expanded clones than CD4+.

The assay was immunoSEQ multiplex PCR, and TCRdb's table has in-frame clones only and misses some. This table holds tens of thousands of clones, 88% found once. This specimen consisted of CD4+ or CD8+ T cells sorted from blood, obtained in a trial of the OX40 agonist ivuxolimab. This chain connects TRBV28 to TRBJ1-2; no clear D gene. The sequence was obtained from an adult with an advanced solid tumor such as melanoma, head and neck, liver or kidney cancer. Written as DNA, the CDR3 is TGTGCCAGCAACGGACGAGGCAGGCGGGGCTACACCTTC. Amino acids: CASNGRGRRGYTF.